Only a few counts were recorded for the clone carrying this T cell receptor beta chain. Its antigen is as yet unknown. The source of the sample is a study of response to subunit inactivated influenza vaccine. General observations from the study: New T cells are recruited in small numbers by each seasonal influenza vaccination, according to the authors' suggestion.

The CDR3 length is 16 residues. V lost 0 bases and J 0 bases, leaving 12 bases between the germline ends. Germline CDR1 is SEHNR and CDR2 is FQNEAQ (reference sequence). TCRdb re-derived calls from the RT-PCR reads in MiXCR, one entry per CDR3 protein. In the table there are roughly 700,000 distinct CDR3 sequences, about 15% of which are singletons. The source was PBMCs from blood, collected 14 to 15 days before vaccination. The sequence was obtained from a man aged 50-60 years who received an inactivated influenza vaccine. V gene TRBV7-9 combines with J gene TRBJ2-7, with D possibly being TRBD1 (5 bases). The CDR3 nucleotides are TGTGCCAGCAGCTTAGCGGGGCCTATCAACTCCTACGAGCAGTACTTC. It encodes CASSLAGPINSYEQYF.